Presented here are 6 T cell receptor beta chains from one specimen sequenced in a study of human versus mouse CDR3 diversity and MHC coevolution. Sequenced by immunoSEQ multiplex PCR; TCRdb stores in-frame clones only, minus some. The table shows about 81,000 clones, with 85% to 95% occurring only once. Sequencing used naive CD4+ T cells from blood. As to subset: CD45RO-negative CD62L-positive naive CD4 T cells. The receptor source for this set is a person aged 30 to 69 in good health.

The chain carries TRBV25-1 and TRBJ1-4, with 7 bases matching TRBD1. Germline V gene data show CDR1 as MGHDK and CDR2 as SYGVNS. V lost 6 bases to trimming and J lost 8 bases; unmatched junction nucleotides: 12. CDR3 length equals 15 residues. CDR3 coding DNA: TGTGCCAGCAGCCTATTCACAGGGGCGTCGGAAAAACTGTTTTTT. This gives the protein CASSLFTGASEKLFF.

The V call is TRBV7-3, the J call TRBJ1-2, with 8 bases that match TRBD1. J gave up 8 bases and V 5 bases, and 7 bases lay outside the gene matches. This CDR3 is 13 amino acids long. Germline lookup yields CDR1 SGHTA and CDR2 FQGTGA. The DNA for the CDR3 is TGTGCCAGCAGCCCAAGGACAGGGATCGGCTACACCTTC. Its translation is CASSPRTGIGYTF.

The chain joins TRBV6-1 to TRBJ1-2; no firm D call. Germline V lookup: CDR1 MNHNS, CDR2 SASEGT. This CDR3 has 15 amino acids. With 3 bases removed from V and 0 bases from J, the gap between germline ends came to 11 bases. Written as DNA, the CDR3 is TGTGCCAGCAGTGAGATTACAGCTCCTAACTATGGCTACACCTTC. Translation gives CASSEITAPNYGYTF.

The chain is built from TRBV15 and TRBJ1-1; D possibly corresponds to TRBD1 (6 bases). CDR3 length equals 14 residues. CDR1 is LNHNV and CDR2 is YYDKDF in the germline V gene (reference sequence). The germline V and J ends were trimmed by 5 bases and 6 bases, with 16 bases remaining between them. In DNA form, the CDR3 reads TGTGCCACCAGCCCGGTCCGTCAGGGGCCTGAAGCTTTCTTT. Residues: CATSPVRQGPEAFF. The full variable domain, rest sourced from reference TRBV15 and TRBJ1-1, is DAMVIQNPRYQVTQFGKPVTLSCSQTLNHNVMYWYQQKSSQAPKLLFHYYDKDFNNEADTPDNFQSRRPNTSFCFLDIRSPGLGDTAMYLCATSPVRQGPEAFFGQGTRLTVV.

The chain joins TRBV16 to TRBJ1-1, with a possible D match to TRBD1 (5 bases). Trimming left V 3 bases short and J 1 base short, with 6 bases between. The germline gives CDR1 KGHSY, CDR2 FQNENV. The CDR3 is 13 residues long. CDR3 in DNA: TGTGCCAGCAGCCAGGGGCAGAACACTGAAGCTTTCTTT. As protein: CASSQGQNTEAFF.

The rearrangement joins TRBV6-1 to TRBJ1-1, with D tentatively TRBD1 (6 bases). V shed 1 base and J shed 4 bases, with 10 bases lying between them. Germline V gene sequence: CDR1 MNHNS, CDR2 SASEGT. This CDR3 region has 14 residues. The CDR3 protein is CASSEEWGLTEAFF. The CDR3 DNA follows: TGTGCCAGCAGTGAAGAGTGGGGGCTCACTGAAGCTTTCTTT.